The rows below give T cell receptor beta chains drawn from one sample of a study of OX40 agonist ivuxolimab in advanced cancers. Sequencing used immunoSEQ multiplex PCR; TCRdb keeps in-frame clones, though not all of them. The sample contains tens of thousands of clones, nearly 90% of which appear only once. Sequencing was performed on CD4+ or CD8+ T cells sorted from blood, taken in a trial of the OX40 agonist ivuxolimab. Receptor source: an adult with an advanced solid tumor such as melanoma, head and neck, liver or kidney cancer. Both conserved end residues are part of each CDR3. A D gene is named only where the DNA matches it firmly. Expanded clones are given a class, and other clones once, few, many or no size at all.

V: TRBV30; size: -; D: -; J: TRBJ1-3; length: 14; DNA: TGTGCCTGGAGAGGAAGAAATTCTGGAAACACCATATATTTT; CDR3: CAWRGRNSGNTIYF
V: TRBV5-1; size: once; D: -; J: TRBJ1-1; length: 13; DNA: TGCGCCAGCAGCTCAACCCTAAACACTGAAGCTTTCTTT; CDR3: CASSSTLNTEAFF
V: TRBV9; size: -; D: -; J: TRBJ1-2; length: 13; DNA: TGTGCCAGCAGCGTAAGGGACGGGAAGGGCTACACCTTC; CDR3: CASSVRDGKGYTF
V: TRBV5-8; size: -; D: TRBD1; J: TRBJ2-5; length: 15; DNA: TGTGCCAGCAGCTTGTCACAGGGGGCCCAAGAGACCCAGTACTTC; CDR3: CASSLSQGAQETQYF
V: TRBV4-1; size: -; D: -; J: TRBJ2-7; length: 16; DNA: TGCGCCAGCAGCCAAGCTTATCAGGTATCCTCCTACGAGCAGTACTTC; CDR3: CASSQAYQVSSYEQYF
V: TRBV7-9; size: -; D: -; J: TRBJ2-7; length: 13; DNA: TGTGCCAGCAGGTTGAGGGCTCTTGGGGAGCAGTACTTC; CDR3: CASRLRALGEQYF
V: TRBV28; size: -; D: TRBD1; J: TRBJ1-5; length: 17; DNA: TGTGCCAGCAGTATTTCCGGGACAGGGGGCTTCAATCAGCCCCAGCATTTT; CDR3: CASSISGTGGFNQPQHF
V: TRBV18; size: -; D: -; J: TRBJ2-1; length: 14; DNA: TGTGCCAGCTCACCACGGGCAGGGGATAATGAGCAGTTCTTC; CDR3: CASSPRAGDNEQFF
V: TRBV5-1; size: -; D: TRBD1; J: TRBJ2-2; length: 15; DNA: TGCGCCAGCAGCTTTATAGGGGGCGCGTCCGGGGAGCTGTTTTTT; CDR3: CASSFIGGASGELFF
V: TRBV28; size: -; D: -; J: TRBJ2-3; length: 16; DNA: TGTGCCAGCCTCCGGAGGACACCTACTAGCACAGATACGCAGTATTTT; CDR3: CASLRRTPTSTDTQYF